The 27 T cell receptor beta chains below come from one sample, sequenced in a study of cytomegalovirus exposure and HLA in healthy donors. Some clones are missing from TCRdb's copy, which holds only in-frame ones; the method was immunoSEQ multiplex PCR. The profile shows some 210,000 clones, about nine tenths of them singletons. Sequencing used PBMCs. The receptors derive from a woman aged 18-30 years in good health and CMV-seropositive.

The genes are TRBV15 and TRBJ1-1; unclear D gene. The CDR3 runs to 14 residues. V lost 0 bases to trimming and J lost 3 bases, with 8 bases between them. Per germline, CDR1 LNHNV and CDR2 YYDKDF (reference sequence). The CDR3 coding sequence is TGTGCCACCAGCAGAGAAATACAGTACACTGAAGCTTTCTTT. Its protein is CATSREIQYTEAFF.

This clone occurred a few times. The V gene is TRBV2, the J gene TRBJ2-7, with a possible D match to TRBD1 (5 bases). Germline loops: CDR1 SNHLY, CDR2 FYNNEI. The CDR3 length is 16 residues. V lost 7 bases, J lost 2 bases, and 21 bases lay in between. CDR3 in amino acids: CASTDLWAGPTYEQYF. The CDR3 region has the DNA TGTGCCAGCACCGACCTTTGGGCAGGGCCTACCTACGAGCAGTACTTC.

V gene TRBV15 combines with J gene TRBJ2-3; D is unresolved. Trimming cost V 0 bases and J 3 bases, with 4 bases left between them. The V gene's germline CDR1 is LNHNV and CDR2 YYDKDF (reference sequence). CDR3 size: 13 residues. CDR3 nucleotide sequence: TGTGCCACCAGCAGAGATAGAACAGATACGCAGTATTTT. As protein: CATSRDRTDTQYF.

The chain recombines TRBV27 with TRBJ1-5, with D possibly being TRBD1 (5 bases). Trimming shortened V by 7 bases and J by 5 bases, and 18 bases separated the two germline ends. This CDR3 spans 15 amino acids. The germline gives CDR1 MNHEY, CDR2 SMNVEV (reference sequence). The CDR3 loop reads CASNLRQGPDQPQHF. In DNA form, the CDR3 reads TGTGCCAGCAACCTGCGCCAGGGCCCCGATCAGCCCCAGCATTTT.

V and J are TRBV6-5 and TRBJ1-3; TRBD1 is a possible D gene (6 bases). Looked up from germline, CDR1 is MNHEY and CDR2 is SVGAGI. Trimming shortened V by 0 bases and J by 6 bases, and 9 bases separated the two germline ends. This CDR3 comprises 14 residues. The CDR3 spells CASSYSTGINTIYF. The CDR3 bases are TGTGCCAGCAGTTACTCGACAGGAATAAACACCATATATTTT.

This rearrangement joins TRBV27 to TRBJ2-5, with 12 nucleotides matching TRBD1. CDR1 and CDR2 from the germline V gene are MNHEY and SMNVEV (reference sequence). With V trimmed by 6 bases and J by 6 bases, 8 bases remained unmatched. CDR3 length: 15 amino acids. The CDR3 region is CASSLGQGAWKTQYF. CDR3 coding DNA: TGTGCCAGCAGCCTGGGACAGGGGGCTTGGAAGACCCAGTACTTC.

V is TRBV4-1 and J is TRBJ2-7, with D unclear. Trimming pared 0 bases from V and 2 bases from J, leaving 14 bases between. This CDR3 spans 16 amino acids. Per the germline V gene, CDR1 is MGHRA and CDR2 is YSYEKL. The CDR3 is CASSQERSDATYEQYF. The CDR3 DNA sequence: TGCGCCAGCAGCCAAGAGAGGTCAGACGCAACCTACGAGCAGTACTTC.

V usage is TRBV9 and J usage is TRBJ2-7; D might be TRBD1 (6 bases). Germline CDR1 reads SGDLS; CDR2 reads YYNGEE. This CDR3 contains 14 residues. V was cut by 4 bases and J by 2 bases, with 13 bases left in between. CDR3 coding DNA: TGTGCCAGCAGCCCCACGGACAGCCCCTACGAGCAGTACTTC. This translates into CASSPTDSPYEQYF. Full variable domain (remainder filled in from reference TRBV9 and TRBJ2-7): DSGVTQTPKHLITATGQRVTLRCSPRSGDLSVYWYQQSLDQGLQFLIQYYNGEERAKGNILERFSAQQFPDLHSELNLSSLELGDSALYFCASSPTDSPYEQYFGPGTRLTVT.

This chain links TRBV5-1 with TRBJ2-3; perhaps TRBD1 as D (5 bases). V shed 0 bases and J shed 0 bases, with 8 bases lying between them. Germline lookup yields CDR1 SGHRS and CDR2 YFSETQ. The length of the CDR3 is 15 residues. The CDR3 DNA is TGCGCCAGCAGCTTGGGGGGCGGCAGCACAGATACGCAGTATTTT. It yields the protein CASSLGGGSTDTQYF.

The J gene is TRBJ1-2, the V gene TRBV10-2, with D unclear. V lost 0 bases to trimming and J lost 1 base, with 9 bases between them. The CDR3 sequence is 15 residues long. Germline assignment: CDR1 WSHSY and CDR2 SAAADI. The CDR3 region is CASSESGRNNYGYTF. CDR3 in DNA: TGCGCCAGCAGTGAGTCGGGCAGAAATAACTATGGCTACACCTTC.

The genes are TRBV9 and TRBJ1-4; 8 bases fit TRBD1. The CDR3 has 17 residues. CDR1 is SGDLS, CDR2 YYNGEE, per germline. The V segment lost 0 bases and the J segment 2 bases; nucleotides outside the gene matches: 6. The DNA for the CDR3 is TGTGCCAGCAGCGTAGATCCACAGGGGGTTACTAATGAAAAACTGTTTTTT. As protein: CASSVDPQGVTNEKLFF.

The chain carries TRBV30 and TRBJ2-2, with 8 bases aligning to TRBD1. CDR1 and CDR2 (germline): GTSNPN, SVGIG (reference sequence). The J segment lost 4 bases and the V segment lost 4 bases, leaving 5 bases of the junction unmatched. The CDR3 extends over 14 amino acids. This CDR3 reads CAWTGTGGTGELFF. The CDR3 bases are TGTGCCTGGACCGGGACAGGCGGCACCGGGGAGCTGTTTTTT.

The chain employs TRBV27 and TRBJ1-4; 7 bases are a match to TRBD1. The CDR3 loop spans 19 amino acids. Looked up from germline, CDR1 is MNHEY and CDR2 is SMNVEV (reference sequence). V dropped 4 bases and J dropped 0; count of bases not matched to a gene: 14. The CDR3 region is CASSSAYRGRGTTNEKLFF. DNA of the CDR3: TGTGCCAGCAGTTCCGCCTACAGGGGAAGGGGAACAACTAATGAAAAACTGTTTTTT.

The V call is TRBV4-1, the J call TRBJ2-2; perhaps TRBD1 as D (5 bases). CDR3 length: 16 amino acids. Trimming stripped 5 bases from V and 3 bases from J, with 16 bases between. Germline-derived CDR1 and CDR2 are MGHRA and YSYEKL. This chain's CDR3 is CASSDRHHQDTGELFF. Here the CDR3 DNA reads TGCGCCAGCAGCGACAGACACCACCAGGACACCGGGGAGCTGTTTTTT.

This clone has just a few counts. V and J are TRBV30 and TRBJ1-2, with 8 positions matching TRBD1. Germline CDR1 and CDR2: GTSNPN and SVGIG (reference sequence). V shed 3 bases and J 1 base; nucleotides not matched to a gene: 10. This CDR3 has 16 amino acids. For the CDR3, the DNA is TGTGCCTGGAGAGACAGGGGAAAACTCTTTAACTATGGCTACACCTTC. Translation gives CAWRDRGKLFNYGYTF.

The chain has TRBV9 and TRBJ1-1; 9 positions match TRBD1. With V trimmed by 4 bases and J by 1 base, 5 bases remained unmatched. CDR3 length: 15 residues. The germline gives CDR1 SGDLS, CDR2 YYNGEE. CDR3 nucleotides: TGTGCCAGCAGCTTAAAGGGACAGGGGAACACTGAAGCTTTCTTT. Translation: CASSLKGQGNTEAFF.

The genes are TRBV4-1 and TRBJ1-1, with 8 positions matching TRBD1. The J segment lost 5 bases and the V segment lost 8 bases, leaving 7 bases of the junction unmatched. The CDR3 totals 13 residues. Germline values: CDR1 MGHRA, CDR2 YSYEKL. CDR3 sequence: CASGVTGATEAFF. In nucleotides, the CDR3 is TGCGCCAGCGGGGTGACAGGGGCGACTGAAGCTTTCTTT.

The genes are TRBV7-8 and TRBJ2-3; 7 bases are a match to TRBD2. From germline, CDR1 is SGHVS and CDR2 FQNEAQ. The CDR3 consists of 15 residues. The V gene end was trimmed by 3 bases and the J gene end by 3 bases; junction bases not matched to a gene: 6. CDR3 bases: TGTGCCAGCAGCTTCGAGGCGGGAGCAACAGATACGCAGTATTTT. Translating gives CASSFEAGATDTQYF.

V is TRBV5-1 and J is TRBJ2-5; TRBD2 agrees at 7 bases. In germline, CDR1 is SGHRS, CDR2 YFSETQ. Trimming cost V 0 bases and J 0 bases; bases outside gene matches: 5. The CDR3 runs to 16 residues. The CDR3: CASSLGAGLDQETQYF. CDR3 in DNA: TGCGCCAGCAGCTTGGGGGCCGGACTAGACCAAGAGACCCAGTACTTC.

The chain uses TRBV18 and TRBJ1-5; 9 nucleotides agree with TRBD1. The trim removed 5 bases at V and 7 bases at J, leaving 9 bases unmatched. CDR1 is KGHSH, CDR2 LQKENI, per germline. There are 15 residues in the CDR3. CDR3 DNA: TGTGCCAGCTCAAGAAACAGGGGGCCGGGGCAGCCCCAGCATTTT. Protein sequence: CASSRNRGPGQPQHF.

The chain carries TRBV5-1 and TRBJ2-1; D is perhaps TRBD2 (5 bases). CDR1 SGHRS and CDR2 YFSETQ come from the germline V gene. The CDR3 length is 16 residues. V lost 8 bases and J 1 base, leaving 19 bases between the germline ends. CDR3 loop: CASKSGMIGSYNEQFF. In nucleotides, the CDR3 is TGCGCCAGTAAAAGCGGAATGATTGGGTCCTACAATGAGCAGTTCTTC.

This clone was found a few times. The chain carries TRBV14 and TRBJ2-7; a weak D match, TRBD2 (5 bases). The germline V gene has CDR1 SGHDN and CDR2 FVKESK. V lost 9 bases and J lost 3, with 12 bases in between. The CDR3 covers 12 residues. The CDR3 nucleotides read TGTGCCAGTAGAGACGGGGACTACGAGCAGTACTTC. Encoded protein: CASRDGDYEQYF.

V is TRBV27 and J is TRBJ1-2, with D unresolved. The CDR3 loop spans 15 amino acids. The germline V gene encodes CDR1 MNHEY and CDR2 SMNVEV (reference sequence). V was clipped by 4 bases and J by 8 bases, with 20 bases between them. CDR3 DNA: TGTGCCAGCAGTTCGCCACGACTGAAAACTATCGGCTACACCTTC. It encodes CASSSPRLKTIGYTF.

The chain joins TRBV6-5 to TRBJ1-3; 9 nucleotides agree with TRBD1. The germline CDR1 and CDR2 sequences are MNHEY and SVGAGI. This CDR3 region has 15 residues. V shed 5 bases, J shed 4 bases, and the junction held 6 bases outside the gene matches. Here the CDR3 DNA reads TGTGCCAGCAGTCCGACAGGGGGAACGGGAAACACCATATATTTT. It translates to CASSPTGGTGNTIYF.

This clone was seen a few times. Other DNA sequences from this sample encode an identical CDR3 as well. This sequence joins TRBV6-4 and TRBJ2-3; 11 positions match TRBD2. Germline lookup yields CDR1 MRHNA and CDR2 SNTAGT. Trimming removed 4 bases from V and 3 bases from J; junction bases left unmatched: 0. The CDR3 has 14 amino acids. The chain's CDR3 is CASSGTSGTDTQYF. The DNA of the CDR3 is TGTGCCAGCAGTGGGACTAGCGGGACAGATACGCAGTATTTT.

This sequence joins TRBV6-5 and TRBJ2-7; 8 positions match TRBD1. The CDR3 has 15 amino acids. CDR1 and CDR2 from the germline V gene are MNHEY and SVGAGI. Trimming removed 0 bases from V and 4 bases from J; junction bases left unmatched: 5. The CDR3 sequence is CASSYSPGGLYEQYF. The DNA of the CDR3 is TGTGCCAGCAGTTACTCACCAGGGGGCCTGTACGAGCAGTACTTC.

This chain joins TRBV29-1 and TRBJ2-3; 7 nucleotides line up with TRBD2. The CDR3 consists of 14 residues. V trimming: 1 base; J trimming: 1 base; junction bases outside the gene matches: 2. Germline V gives CDR1 SQVTM, CDR2 ANQGSEA. The CDR3 loop reads CSVEASGGTDTQYF. DNA for the CDR3: TGCAGCGTTGAAGCTAGCGGAGGCACAGATACGCAGTATTTT.